This passage covers 11 T cell receptor beta chains from one sample sequenced in a study of blood T cell repertoires in COVID-19. Data came from immunoSEQ multiplex PCR; TCRdb stores just in-frame clones and leaves some out. The sample includes under 75,000 clones, approximately 90% of them seen just once. Sequencing was carried out using peripheral blood. These receptors were collected from a man in his forties or fifties with acute or convalescent COVID-19.

The chain carries TRBV7-3 and TRBJ2-3, with a possible D match to TRBD2 (6 bases). This CDR3 contains 14 residues. Germline CDR1 is SGHTA and CDR2 is FQGTGA. V gave up 2 bases and J gave up 4 bases, with 10 bases separating them. The CDR3 DNA sequence: TGTGCCAGCAGCTTACAAGGCGGGGCAGATACGCAGTATTTT. Residues: CASSLQGGADTQYF.

This rearrangement joins TRBV6-1 to TRBJ2-1, with TRBD2 matching 7 bases. This CDR3 has 15 amino acids. V was clipped by 8 bases and J by 4 bases; unmatched bases: 11. CDR1 is MNHNS, CDR2 SASEGT, per germline. The CDR3: CASGDPGGRYNEQFF. In DNA, the CDR3 is TGTGCCAGCGGGGATCCGGGAGGTCGATACAATGAGCAGTTCTTC.

The chain carries TRBV4-1 and TRBJ2-3; 10 positions agree with TRBD2. From germline, CDR1 is MGHRA and CDR2 YSYEKL. V gave up 0 bases and J gave up 6 bases; unmatched junction bases: 6. The CDR3 loop spans 16 amino acids. The CDR3 DNA reads TGCGCCAGCAGCCAAGATCGGCTAGCGGGAGCGGATACGCAGTATTTT. This sequence encodes CASSQDRLAGADTQYF.

The rearrangement joins TRBV6-2 or TRBV6-3 to TRBJ2-7, with 8 bases aligning to TRBD1. V trimming: 4 bases; J trimming: 0 bases; junction bases outside the gene matches: 5. The CDR3 loop spans 15 amino acids. Germline V lookup: CDR1 MNHEY, CDR2 SVGEGT. CDR3 in DNA: TGTGCCAGCAGTTCCCCGGGACAGGTCTCCTACGAGCAGTACTTC. Translated: CASSSPGQVSYEQYF.

The V gene is TRBV19, the J gene TRBJ1-4; TRBD1 matches at 7 bases. V lost 4 bases and J lost 5; bases outside the gene matches: 7. Germline V CDR1 and CDR2: LNHDA, SQIVND (reference sequence). This CDR3 contains 15 residues. Here the CDR3 DNA reads TGTGCCAGTAGTACCTCAGGGGGTTCAAATGAAAAACTGTTTTTT. Translated, it gives CASSTSGGSNEKLFF. Full variable domain (outside the CDR3, taken from reference TRBV19 and TRBJ1-4): DGGITQSPKYLFRKEGQNVTLSCEQNLNHDAMYWYRQDPGQGLRLIYYSQIVNDFQKGDIAEGYSVSREKKESFPLTVTSAQKNPTAFYLCASSTSGGSNEKLFFGSGTQLSVL.

In its sample, this clone was seen once. The V gene is TRBV2, the J gene TRBJ2-7; the D gene is possibly TRBD1 (6 bases). Trimming took off 7 bases at V and 7 bases at J, with 17 bases between the two ends. This CDR3 is 13 amino acids long. From germline, CDR1 is SNHLY and CDR2 FYNNEI. CDR3 nucleotides: TGTGCCAGCAAGGCCCAGGGGCCGGGAGAGCAGTACTTC. Residues: CASKAQGPGEQYF.

The chain employs TRBV4-1 and TRBJ1-6, with D maybe TRBD1 (5 bases). Germline V gene data show CDR1 as MGHRA and CDR2 as YSYEKL. V dropped 2 bases and J dropped 10 bases, with 15 bases sitting between them. This CDR3 is 15 amino acids long. The CDR3 DNA follows: TGCGCCAGCAGCCAATTGGGGGAGGGACGATCACCCCTCCACTTT. Its protein is CASSQLGEGRSPLHF.

This clone was seen only a few times. The chain has TRBV6-2 or TRBV6-3 and TRBJ1-1; D may be TRBD1 (5 bases). V lost 6 bases and J lost 3, with 11 bases in between. This CDR3 is built from 13 residues. Germline lookup yields CDR1 MNHEY and CDR2 SVGEGT. CDR3 sequence reads: CASSREFDTEAFF. CDR3 nucleotide sequence: TGTGCCAGCAGCAGGGAGTTTGACACTGAAGCTTTCTTT.

The V gene is TRBV6-5, the J gene TRBJ2-3; 9 nucleotides line up with TRBD1. Trimming took 5 bases from V and 4 from J; bases not matched to a gene: 7. The CDR3 has 15 residues. CDR1 is MNHEY, CDR2 SVGAGI, per germline. This chain's CDR3 is CASSQQGARADTQYF. The CDR3 DNA reads as TGTGCCAGCAGTCAACAGGGGGCAAGGGCAGATACGCAGTATTTT.

The rearrangement uses TRBV21-1 and TRBJ1-5; the D call of TRBD1 is as the table states it, not checked on the DNA. TRBV21-1 counts as a pseudogene. The CDR3 is 15 amino acids. CDR3 region: CASSKFCRYNQPQHF. In DNA, the CDR3 is TGTGCCAGCAGCAAATTTTGCAGGTACAATCAGCCCCAGCATTTT.

This clone was picked up one time. This chain links TRBV4-1 with TRBJ1-2; TRBD1 might be the D (6 bases). The V end was cut by 4 bases, the J end by 2 bases, with 14 bases between. Germline CDR1 and CDR2: MGHRA and YSYEKL. The CDR3 totals 15 residues. CDR3 nucleotides: TGCGCCAGCAGCCCCACGGACAGAACAAACTATGGCTACACCTTC. Protein product: CASSPTDRTNYGYTF.